The TCR beta chain described here comes from a study of blood T cell repertoires in COVID-19. Method: immunoSEQ multiplex PCR; TCRdb's copy keeps in-frame clones and lacks some. In the table there are 150,000 to 200,000 clones, about 83% of which are singletons. The CDR3 is 14 amino acids. Trimming left V 5 bases short and J 0 bases short, with 11 bases between. Germline V gene data show CDR1 as SQVTM and CDR2 as ANQGSEA. The sequence derives from a woman of 80 years or more with acute or convalescent COVID-19. This chain links TRBV29-1 with TRBJ1-3; D possibly corresponds to TRBD1 (6 bases). The sequencing input was peripheral blood. CDR3 in DNA: TGCAGCGTTCTCGGCAGGGGCTCTGGAAACACCATATATTTT. This translates into CSVLGRGSGNTIYF.